These T cell receptor beta chains were read from a single sample in a study of cytomegalovirus exposure and HLA in healthy donors. TCRdb's copy holds only in-frame clones and misses some; the assay was immunoSEQ multiplex PCR. Recorded for this sample: 60,000 to 80,000 clones. Input material: PBMCs. These receptors originate from a middle-aged man in good health and CMV-seronegative. The CDR3 runs from the conserved cysteine through the conserved F or W. The D gene is left open where the match is weak.

TRBJ1-3 TRBD1 TRBV2 CASNLQGYENTIYF
TRBJ1-1 - TRBV4-3 CASSARSPGNTEAFF
TRBJ2-5 - TRBV6-6 CASTIARAGQETQYF
TRBJ2-3 TRBD1 TRBV28 CASKIGGPTGGEEDTQYF
TRBJ1-6 TRBD1 TRBV19 CASSTDRANNSPLHF
TRBJ1-4 - TRBV10-2 CASSEVLERNEKLFF
TRBJ2-1 - TRBV6-5 CASIGGYNEQFF
TRBJ1-6 TRBD1 TRBV11-2 CASSSGTGPNSPLHF
TRBJ1-1 TRBD1 TRBV5-8 CASRAGTGRTTEAFF
TRBJ1-5 - TRBV2 CATRPTENQPQHF
TRBJ2-7 TRBD2 TRBV27 CASIGAGKPPYEQYF
TRBJ2-2 - TRBV5-1 CASWPQGGAGELFF
TRBJ2-7 TRBD1 TRBV6-1 CASSPGQSSYEQYF
TRBJ2-3 - TRBV30 CAWSGGGGAGTDTQYF
TRBJ1-1 TRBD1 TRBV25-1 CASSETGWNTEAFF
TRBJ1-5 - TRBV2 CASSERQYSNQPQHF
TRBJ1-1 TRBD1 TRBV2 CASTPDRPNTEAFF
TRBJ1-2 - TRBV4-1 CASSQGLRQLKYPRGYTF
TRBJ2-6 TRBD1 TRBV4-3 CASSSGQEYSGANVLTF
TRBJ1-5 - TRBV6-1 CASSEMADQPQHF
TRBJ1-4 - TRBV5-6 CASSLRGRPEKLFF
TRBJ2-2 - TRBV14 CASSPFGGGELFF
TRBJ2-1 - TRBV30 CAWSVLSHEQFF
TRBJ2-3 - TRBV15 CATSRDPMRNTQYF
TRBJ1-1 TRBD1 TRBV5-1 CASSLGYETGRITEAFF
TRBJ2-7 TRBD2 TRBV6-6 CASRTTSGGPRDEQYF
TRBJ1-1 - TRBV5-1 CASSLAGGLDTEAFF
TRBJ1-6 - TRBV30 CAWSVNSRSPLHF
TRBJ2-5 TRBD2 TRBV7-9 CASSLVGSGGSGETQYF
TRBJ2-1 TRBD2 TRBV7-8 CASSFIAGVTYNEQFF
TRBJ1-5 - TRBV5-8 CASSLGGGDQPQHF
TRBJ2-7 - TRBV18 CASSPSQGTSYEQYF
TRBJ1-5 - TRBV2 CASSGRVRNQPQHF
TRBJ2-7 - TRBV7-9 CASSFRGTAYEQYF
TRBJ2-7 TRBD1 TRBV5-1 CASSLLTGDEQYF
TRBJ1-1 - TRBV5-1 CASSLRGGLAFF
TRBJ2-5 TRBD2 TRBV2 CASSDSGGAKTQYF
TRBJ2-2 TRBD2 TRBV19 CASTLRGGWGTGELFF
TRBJ2-4 TRBD1 TRBV18 CASSLPILAGGNIQYF
TRBJ2-7 TRBD1 TRBV6-6 CASSYSIRTGQYF
TRBJ1-1 TRBD1 TRBV30 CAWVQGGGTEAFF